This T cell receptor (beta chain) was identified in a study of a mutant IDH1 vaccine in newly diagnosed glioma. Study-wide context: Males made up about 62% and females about 40% of treated patients, whose mean age was about 41 years. Points from the study as a whole: A vaccine-induced immune response developed in about 93% of the patients.

Time point: week 23, last vaccination. Vaccination comprised doses that each held 300 ug of mutant IDH1 20-mer peptide, plus topical imiquimod. Clones were read by immunoSEQ multiplex PCR, and TCRdb kept only the in-frame ones, dropping some. The sample lists around 41,000 clones; 60% to 85% were seen once. CDR1 and CDR2 (germline): MNHEY, SMNVEV (reference sequence). Trimming shortened V by 7 bases and J by 7 bases, and 19 bases separated the two germline ends. The CDR3 consists of 15 residues. In the case of this clone: Its target is unknown.

The chain uses TRBV27 and TRBJ2-2; tentatively, D is TRBD2 (7 bases). This TCR was recovered from a woman between 40 and 55 years old with glioma. Some clones in this sample may be carry-over from other donors' samples. The specimen comprised PBMCs, sampled from a glioma patient whose treatment included an IDH1 peptide vaccine. This CDR3 is CASTLKGGLHGELFF. Here the CDR3 DNA reads TGTGCCAGCACCCTAAAGGGGGGGCTGCACGGGGAGCTGTTTTTT.